This T cell receptor (beta chain) was captured by sequencing in a study of shared clonotypes between healthy human individuals. The wider study: In total, the donors were a couple of women and a few men aged 18 to 49.

Clones were read by immunoSEQ multiplex PCR, and TCRdb kept only the in-frame ones, dropping some. The sample gives under 550,000 clones, roughly 95% of which show up once; less than 0.06% is in the top ten. Germline loops: CDR1 SNHLY, CDR2 FYNNEI. This CDR3 comprises 12 residues. V was pared by 5 bases and J by 5 bases, with 9 bases between. HIV-negative, healthy adults without recent acute infections or vaccinations were the donors. In the CD4+ fraction, cells were divided into CD45RA+ naive and CD45RA-negative memory subsets. The origin of this receptor is a woman aged 25 to 39 in good health. Sequences were obtained from naive CD4+ T cells sorted from blood. Subset here: CD45RA+ positively selected. The rearrangement uses TRBV2 and TRBJ1-1, with unresolved D. Here the CDR3 reads CASSPLFTEAFF. CDR3 DNA sequence: TGTGCCAGCAGTCCGCTTTTTACTGAAGCTTTCTTT.